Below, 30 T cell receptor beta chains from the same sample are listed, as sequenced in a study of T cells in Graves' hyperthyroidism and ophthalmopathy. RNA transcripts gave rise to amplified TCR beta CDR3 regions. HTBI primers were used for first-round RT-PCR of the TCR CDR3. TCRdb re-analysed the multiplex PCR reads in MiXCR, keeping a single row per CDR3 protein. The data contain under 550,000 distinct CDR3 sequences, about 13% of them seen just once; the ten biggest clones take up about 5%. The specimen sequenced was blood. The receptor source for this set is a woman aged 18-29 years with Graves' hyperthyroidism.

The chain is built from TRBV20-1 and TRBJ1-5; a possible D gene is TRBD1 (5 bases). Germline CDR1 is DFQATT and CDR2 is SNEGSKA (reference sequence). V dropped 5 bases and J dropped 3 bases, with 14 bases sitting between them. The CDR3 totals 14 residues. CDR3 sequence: CSAYGATVNQPQHF. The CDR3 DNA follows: TGCAGTGCTTATGGAGCGACAGTCAATCAGCCCCAGCATTTT.

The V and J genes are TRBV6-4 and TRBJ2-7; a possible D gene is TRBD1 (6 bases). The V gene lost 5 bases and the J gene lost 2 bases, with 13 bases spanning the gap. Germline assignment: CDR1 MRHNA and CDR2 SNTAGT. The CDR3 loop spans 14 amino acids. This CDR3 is CASSRDTGAYEQYF. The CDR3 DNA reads TGTGCCAGCAGTCGGGACACTGGAGCCTACGAGCAGTACTTC.

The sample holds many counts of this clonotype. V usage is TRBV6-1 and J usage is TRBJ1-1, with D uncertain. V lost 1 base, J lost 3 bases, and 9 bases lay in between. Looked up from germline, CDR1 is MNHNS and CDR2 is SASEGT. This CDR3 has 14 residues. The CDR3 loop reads CASSEGLGYTEAFF. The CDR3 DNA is TGTGCCAGCAGTGAAGGTTTAGGGTACACTGAAGCTTTCTTT.

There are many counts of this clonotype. DNA for the CDR3: TGTGCCTGGAGGAAAAACACAGATACGCAGTATTTT. It specifies CAWRKNTDTQYF. J is TRBJ2-3 and V is TRBV30; D is ambiguous. Germline lookup yields CDR1 GTSNPN and CDR2 SVGIG (reference sequence). Between the trimmed V and J ends, which lost 3 bases and 2 bases, there was a span of 6 bases. This CDR3 contains 12 residues.

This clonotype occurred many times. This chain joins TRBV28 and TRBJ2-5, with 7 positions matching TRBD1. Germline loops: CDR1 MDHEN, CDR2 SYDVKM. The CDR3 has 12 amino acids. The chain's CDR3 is CAIKGAGETQYF. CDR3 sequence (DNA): TGTGCAATTAAGGGGGCCGGAGAGACCCAGTACTTC.

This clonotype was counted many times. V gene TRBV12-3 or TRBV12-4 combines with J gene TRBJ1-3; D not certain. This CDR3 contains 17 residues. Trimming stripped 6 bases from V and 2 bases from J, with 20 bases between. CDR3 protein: CASSPLGIRKTGNTIYF. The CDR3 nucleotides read TGTGCCAGCAGCCCCCTTGGAATCCGAAAAACTGGAAACACCATATATTTT.

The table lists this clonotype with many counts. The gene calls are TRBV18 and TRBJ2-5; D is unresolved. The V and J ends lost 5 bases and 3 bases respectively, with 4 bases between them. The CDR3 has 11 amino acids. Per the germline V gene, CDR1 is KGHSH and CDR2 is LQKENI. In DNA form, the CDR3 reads TGTGCCAGCTCAACGGAAGAGACCCAGTACTTC. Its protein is CASSTEETQYF.

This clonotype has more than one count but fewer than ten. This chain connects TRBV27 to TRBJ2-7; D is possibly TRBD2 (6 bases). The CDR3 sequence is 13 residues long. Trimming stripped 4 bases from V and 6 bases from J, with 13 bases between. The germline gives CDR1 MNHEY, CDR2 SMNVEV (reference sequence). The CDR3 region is CASSSSGVTEQYF. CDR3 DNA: TGTGCCAGCAGTTCGTCGGGAGTGACCGAGCAGTACTTC.

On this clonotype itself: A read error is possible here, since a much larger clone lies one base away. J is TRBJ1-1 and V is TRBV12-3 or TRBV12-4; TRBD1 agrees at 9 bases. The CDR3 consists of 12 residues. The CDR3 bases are TGTGCCGGCAGCGGACAGGGGCGGGAAGCTTTCTTT. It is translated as CAGSGQGREAFF.

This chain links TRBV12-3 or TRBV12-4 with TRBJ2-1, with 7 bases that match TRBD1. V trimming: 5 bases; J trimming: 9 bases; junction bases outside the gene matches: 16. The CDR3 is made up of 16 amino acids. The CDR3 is CASSTPTGLSAGEQFF. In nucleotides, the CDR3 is TGTGCCAGCAGTACCCCGACAGGGTTAAGTGCGGGTGAGCAGTTCTTC.

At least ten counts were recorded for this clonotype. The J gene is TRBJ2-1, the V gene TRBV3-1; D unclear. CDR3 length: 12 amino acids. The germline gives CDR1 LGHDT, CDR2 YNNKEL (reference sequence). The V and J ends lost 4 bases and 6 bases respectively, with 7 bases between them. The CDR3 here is CASSLLLNEQFF. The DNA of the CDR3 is TGTGCCAGCAGCCTCCTACTCAATGAGCAGTTCTTC.

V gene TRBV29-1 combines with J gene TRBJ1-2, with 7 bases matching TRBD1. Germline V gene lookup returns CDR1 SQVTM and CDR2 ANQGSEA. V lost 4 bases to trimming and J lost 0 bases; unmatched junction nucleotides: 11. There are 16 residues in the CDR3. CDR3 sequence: CSVGGGAREANYGYTF. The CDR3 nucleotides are TGCAGCGTTGGAGGGGGCGCGAGGGAAGCTAACTATGGCTACACCTTC.

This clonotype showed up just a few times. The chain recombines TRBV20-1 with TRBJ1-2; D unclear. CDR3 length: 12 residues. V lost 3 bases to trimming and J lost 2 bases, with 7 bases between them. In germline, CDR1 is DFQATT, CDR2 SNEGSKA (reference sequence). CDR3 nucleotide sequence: TGCAGTGCTAGCCTTGGGAACTATGGCTACACCTTC. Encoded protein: CSASLGNYGYTF.

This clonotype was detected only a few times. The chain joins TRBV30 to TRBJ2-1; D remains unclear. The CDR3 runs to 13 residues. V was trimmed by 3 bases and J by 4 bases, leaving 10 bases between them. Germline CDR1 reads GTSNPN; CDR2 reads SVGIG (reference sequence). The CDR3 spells CAWRRTAYNEQFF. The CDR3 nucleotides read TGTGCCTGGAGAAGAACAGCGTACAATGAGCAGTTCTTC.

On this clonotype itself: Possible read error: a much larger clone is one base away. CDR3 residues: CASGFRINEKLFF. The CDR3 DNA is TGTGCCAGCGGTTTCAGGATTAATGAAAAACTGTTTTTT. The rearrangement uses TRBV28 and TRBJ1-4; D uncertain. Per germline, CDR1 MDHEN and CDR2 SYDVKM. CDR3 size: 13 residues.

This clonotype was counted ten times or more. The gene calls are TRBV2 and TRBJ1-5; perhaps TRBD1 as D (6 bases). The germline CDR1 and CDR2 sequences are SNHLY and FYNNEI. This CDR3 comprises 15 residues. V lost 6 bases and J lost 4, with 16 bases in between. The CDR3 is CASRALGGLNQPQHF. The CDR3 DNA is TGTGCCAGCAGGGCCCTCGGGGGCTTAAATCAGCCCCAGCATTTT.

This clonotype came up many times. CDR3 sequence reads: CSARGEEYQETQYF. The CDR3, as DNA: TGCAGTGCTAGAGGGGAAGAGTACCAAGAGACCCAGTACTTC. The chain carries TRBV20-1 and TRBJ2-5; no clear D. The CDR3 loop spans 14 amino acids. The germline V gene has CDR1 DFQATT and CDR2 SNEGSKA (reference sequence). Trimming took 1 base from V and 0 from J, leaving 9 bases between them.

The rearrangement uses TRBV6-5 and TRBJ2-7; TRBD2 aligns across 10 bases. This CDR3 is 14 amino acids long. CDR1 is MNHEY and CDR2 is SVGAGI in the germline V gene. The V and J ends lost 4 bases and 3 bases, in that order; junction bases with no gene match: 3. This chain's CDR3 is CASSSLAGVYEQYF. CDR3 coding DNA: TGTGCCAGCAGTTCCCTAGCGGGAGTCTACGAGCAGTACTTC.

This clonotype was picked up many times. The CDR3 spells CASSVGGQLNSPLHF. CDR3 sequence (DNA): TGTGCCAGCAGCGTAGGGGGACAGCTTAATTCACCCCTCCACTTT. The chain recombines TRBV9 with TRBJ1-6; 7 bases agree with TRBD1. CDR1 is SGDLS and CDR2 is YYNGEE in the germline V gene. The length of the CDR3 is 15 residues. J was trimmed by 6 bases and V by 0 bases; bases with no gene match: 3.

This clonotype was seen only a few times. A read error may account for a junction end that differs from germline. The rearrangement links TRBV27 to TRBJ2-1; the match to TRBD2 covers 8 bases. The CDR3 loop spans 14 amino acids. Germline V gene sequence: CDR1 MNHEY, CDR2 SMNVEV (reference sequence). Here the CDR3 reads CACSLLAVYNEQFF. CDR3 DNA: TGTGCCTGCAGTTTACTAGCGGTCTACAATGAGCAGTTCTTC.

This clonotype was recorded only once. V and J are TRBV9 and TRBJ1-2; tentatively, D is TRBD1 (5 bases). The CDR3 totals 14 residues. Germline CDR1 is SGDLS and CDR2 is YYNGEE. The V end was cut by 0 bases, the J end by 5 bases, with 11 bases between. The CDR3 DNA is TGTGCCAGCAGCGTAGGAGGGGAAGGATATGGCTACACCTTC. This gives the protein CASSVGGEGYGYTF.

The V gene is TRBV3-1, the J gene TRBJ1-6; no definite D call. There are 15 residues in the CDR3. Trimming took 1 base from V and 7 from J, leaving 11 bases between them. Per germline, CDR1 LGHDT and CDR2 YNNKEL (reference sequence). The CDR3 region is CASSQGVSLNSPLHF. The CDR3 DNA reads TGTGCCAGCAGCCAAGGAGTTAGCTTAAATTCACCCCTCCACTTT.

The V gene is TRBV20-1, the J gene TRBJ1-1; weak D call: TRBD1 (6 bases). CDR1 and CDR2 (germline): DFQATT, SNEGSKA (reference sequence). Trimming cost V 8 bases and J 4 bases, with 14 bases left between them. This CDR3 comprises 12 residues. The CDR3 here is CSLIGGPTEAFF. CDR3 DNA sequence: TGCAGTCTGATAGGGGGGCCCACTGAAGCTTTCTTT.

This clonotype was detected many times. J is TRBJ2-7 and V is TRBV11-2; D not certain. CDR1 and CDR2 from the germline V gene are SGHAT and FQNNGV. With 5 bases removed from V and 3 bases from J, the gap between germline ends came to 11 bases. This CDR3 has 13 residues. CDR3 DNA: TGTGCCAGCAGCCAAGATTTAATCTACGAGCAGTACTTC. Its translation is CASSQDLIYEQYF.

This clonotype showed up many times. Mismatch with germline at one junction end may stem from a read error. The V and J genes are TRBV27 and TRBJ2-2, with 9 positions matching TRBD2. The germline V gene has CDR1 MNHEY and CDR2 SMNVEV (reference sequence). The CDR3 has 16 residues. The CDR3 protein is CASTLIAGAGTGELFF. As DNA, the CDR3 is TGTGCCAGCACTTTAATAGCGGGAGCGGGGACCGGGGAGCTGTTTTTT.

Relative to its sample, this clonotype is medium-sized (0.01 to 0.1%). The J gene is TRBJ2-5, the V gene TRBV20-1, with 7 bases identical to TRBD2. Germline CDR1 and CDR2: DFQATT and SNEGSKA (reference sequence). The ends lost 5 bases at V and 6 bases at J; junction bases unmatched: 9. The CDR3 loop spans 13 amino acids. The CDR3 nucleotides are TGCAGTGCTGGATCGGGGGGTGACCAGACCCAGTACTTC. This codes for CSAGSGGDQTQYF.

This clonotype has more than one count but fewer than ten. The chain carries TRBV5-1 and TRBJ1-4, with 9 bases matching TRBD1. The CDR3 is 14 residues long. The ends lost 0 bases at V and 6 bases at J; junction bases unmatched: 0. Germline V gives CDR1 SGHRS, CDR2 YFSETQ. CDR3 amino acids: CASSLGTGDEKLFF. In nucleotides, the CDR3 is TGCGCCAGCAGCTTGGGGACAGGGGATGAAAAACTGTTTTTT. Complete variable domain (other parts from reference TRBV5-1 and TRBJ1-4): KAGVTQTPRYLIKTRGQQVTLSCSPISGHRSVSWYQQTPGQGLQFLFEYFSETQRNKGNFPGRFSGRQFSNSRSEMNVSTLELGDSALYLCASSLGTGDEKLFFGSGTQLSVL.

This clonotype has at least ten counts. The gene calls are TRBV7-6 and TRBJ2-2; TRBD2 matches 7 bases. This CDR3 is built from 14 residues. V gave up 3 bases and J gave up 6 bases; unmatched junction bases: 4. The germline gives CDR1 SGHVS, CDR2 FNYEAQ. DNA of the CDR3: TGTGCCAGCAGCTTTTACCGGGGGGCCGGGGAGCTGTTTTTT. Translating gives CASSFYRGAGELFF.

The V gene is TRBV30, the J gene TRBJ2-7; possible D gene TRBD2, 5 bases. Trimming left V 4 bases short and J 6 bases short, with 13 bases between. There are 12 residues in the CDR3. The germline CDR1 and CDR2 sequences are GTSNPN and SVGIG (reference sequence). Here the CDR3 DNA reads TGTGCCTGGAATTTTCGAGGGCTCGAGCAGTACTTC. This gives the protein CAWNFRGLEQYF. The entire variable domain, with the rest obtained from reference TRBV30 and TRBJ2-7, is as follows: SQTIHQWPATLVQPVGSPLSLECTVEGTSNPNLYWYRQAAGRGLQLLFYSVGIGQISSEVPQNLSASRPQDRQFILSSKKLLLSDSGFYLCAWNFRGLEQYFGPGTRLTVT.

The CDR3 coding sequence is TGTGCCAGCTCACCACCAAGACAGTCCAATGAGCAGTTCTTC. This gives the protein CASSPPRQSNEQFF. The genes are TRBV18 and TRBJ2-1, with D tentatively TRBD1 (5 bases). This CDR3 comprises 14 residues. Germline V gene sequence: CDR1 KGHSH, CDR2 LQKENI. Trimming removed 0 bases at V and 6 bases at J, with 9 bases between.